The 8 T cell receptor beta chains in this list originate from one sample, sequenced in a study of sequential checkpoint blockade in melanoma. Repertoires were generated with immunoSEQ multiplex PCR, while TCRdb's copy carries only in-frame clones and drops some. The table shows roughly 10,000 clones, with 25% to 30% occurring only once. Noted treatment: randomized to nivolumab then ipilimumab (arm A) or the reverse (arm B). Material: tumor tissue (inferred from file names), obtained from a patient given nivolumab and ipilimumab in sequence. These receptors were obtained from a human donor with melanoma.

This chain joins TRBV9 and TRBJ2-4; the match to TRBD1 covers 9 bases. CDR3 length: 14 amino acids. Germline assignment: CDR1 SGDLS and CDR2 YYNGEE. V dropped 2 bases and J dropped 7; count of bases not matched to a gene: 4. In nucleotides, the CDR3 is TGTGCCAGCAGCGTGGGGACAGGGCCTAACATTCAGTACTTC. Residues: CASSVGTGPNIQYF.

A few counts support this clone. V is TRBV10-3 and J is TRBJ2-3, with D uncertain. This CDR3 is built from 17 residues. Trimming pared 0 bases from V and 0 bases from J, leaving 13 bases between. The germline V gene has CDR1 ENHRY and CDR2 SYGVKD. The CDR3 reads CAISESMGTASTDTQYF. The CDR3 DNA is TGTGCCATCAGTGAGTCGATGGGAACGGCTAGCACAGATACGCAGTATTTT.

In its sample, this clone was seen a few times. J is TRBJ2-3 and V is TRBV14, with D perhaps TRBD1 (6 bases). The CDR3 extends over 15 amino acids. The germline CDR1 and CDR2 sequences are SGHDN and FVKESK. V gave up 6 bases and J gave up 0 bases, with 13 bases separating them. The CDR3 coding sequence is TGTGCCAGCAGTCTGGACAGCCCTAGCACAGATACGCAGTATTTT. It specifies CASSLDSPSTDTQYF.

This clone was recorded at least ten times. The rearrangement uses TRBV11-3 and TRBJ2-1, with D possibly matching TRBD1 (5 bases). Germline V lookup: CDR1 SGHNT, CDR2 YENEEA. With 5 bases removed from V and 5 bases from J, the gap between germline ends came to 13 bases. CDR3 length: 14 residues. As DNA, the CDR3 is TGTGCCAGCAGCAGTTTCCCAGGGAACAATGAGCAGTTCTTC. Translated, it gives CASSSFPGNNEQFF.

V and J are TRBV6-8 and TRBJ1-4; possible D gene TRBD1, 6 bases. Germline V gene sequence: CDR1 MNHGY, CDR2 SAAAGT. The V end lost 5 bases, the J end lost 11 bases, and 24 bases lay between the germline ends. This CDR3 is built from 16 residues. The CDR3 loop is CASSTSRVDGTTKLFF. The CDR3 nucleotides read TGTGCCAGCAGTACGAGCCGGGTCGACGGGACAACGAAACTGTTTTTT.

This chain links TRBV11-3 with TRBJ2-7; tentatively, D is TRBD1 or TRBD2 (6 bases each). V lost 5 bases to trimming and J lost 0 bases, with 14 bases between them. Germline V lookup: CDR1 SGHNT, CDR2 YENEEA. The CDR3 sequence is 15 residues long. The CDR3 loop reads CASSLGGRSSYEQYF. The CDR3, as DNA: TGTGCCAGCAGCCTCGGGGGCAGGAGCTCCTACGAGCAGTACTTC.

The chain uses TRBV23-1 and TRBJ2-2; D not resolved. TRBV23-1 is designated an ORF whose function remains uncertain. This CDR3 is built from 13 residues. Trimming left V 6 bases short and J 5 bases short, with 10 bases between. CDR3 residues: CASSLLGTGELFF. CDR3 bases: TGCGCCAGCAGCTTGTTAGGGACCGGGGAGCTGTTTTTT.

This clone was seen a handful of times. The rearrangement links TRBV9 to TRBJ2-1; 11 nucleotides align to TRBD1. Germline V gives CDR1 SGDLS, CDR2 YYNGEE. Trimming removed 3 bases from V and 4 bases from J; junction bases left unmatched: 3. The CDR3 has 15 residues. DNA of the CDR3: TGTGCCAGCAGCGCCGGGACAGGGGGTTACAATGAGCAGTTCTTC. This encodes CASSAGTGGYNEQFF.